This T cell receptor (beta chain) is drawn from a study of blood T cell repertoires in COVID-19. In the study overall: Sites in the United States, Italy and Spain provided acute and convalescent COVID-19 samples.

In the authors' workflow: Amplification from reference gene primers served as the basis for estimated nucleated cell counts. Data came from immunoSEQ multiplex PCR; TCRdb stores just in-frame clones and leaves some out. V, J and clone size are those of that table, while D and trimming were read from the DNA. The sample includes some 320,000 clones, roughly 89% of them seen just once. This clone has only one observation. Clinical history as reported by participants underpinned cohort assignment. Individuals in the exposed group had encountered a COVID-19 case within 2 weeks preceding study entry. The sequence came from a woman aged 50 to 60 who had been exposed to COVID-19. The sample consisted of PBMCs or T cells enriched from blood (not recorded which).

The CDR3 sequence is CASSPLTMTGGFTEAFF. CDR3 in DNA: TGTGCCAGCTCACCGCTCACTATGACAGGGGGCTTCACTGAAGCTTTCTTT. The V and J genes are TRBV18 and TRBJ1-1; 10 bases agree with TRBD1. With V trimmed by 3 bases and J by 4 bases, 11 bases remained unmatched. CDR1 and CDR2 (germline): KGHSH, LQKENI. The CDR3 loop spans 17 amino acids.